This passage covers 32 T cell receptor beta chains from one sample sequenced in a study of blood T cell repertoires in COVID-19. Method: immunoSEQ multiplex PCR; TCRdb's copy keeps in-frame clones and lacks some. Among roughly 250,000 clones listed, about 90% were seen once. The specimen sequenced was PBMCs or T cells enriched from blood (not recorded which). The source of these receptors is a woman between 18 and 29 years old who had recovered from COVID-19.

This clone was seen a single time. This CDR3 reads CASRGGLALSYEQYF. CDR3 in DNA: TGTGCCAGCAGGGGGGGGTTGGCATTATCCTACGAGCAGTACTTC. V and J are TRBV6-5 and TRBJ2-7; 7 bases are a match to TRBD2. The trim removed 6 bases at V and 1 base at J, leaving 9 bases unmatched. The CDR3 sequence is 15 residues long. The germline V gene encodes CDR1 MNHEY and CDR2 SVGAGI.

The chain uses TRBV7-2 and TRBJ2-2, with 8 bases fitting TRBD1. With V trimmed by 5 bases and J by 5 bases, 4 bases remained unmatched. Per germline, CDR1 SGHTA and CDR2 FQGNSA. This CDR3 is built from 14 residues. DNA for the CDR3: TGTGCCAGCAGCCCCCGACAGGGGACCGGGGAGCTGTTTTTT. Its translation is CASSPRQGTGELFF.

The J gene is TRBJ2-7, the V gene TRBV4-2; 12 bases are a match to TRBD1. The CDR3 is 15 amino acids. CDR1 is LGHNA, CDR2 YNFKEQ, per germline. Unmatched junction bases numbered 5, after V lost 4 bases and J lost 4 bases. This CDR3 reads CASSLQGQGAYEQYF. The CDR3 coding sequence is TGTGCCAGCAGCCTTCAGGGACAGGGGGCTTACGAGCAGTACTTC.

The chain recombines TRBV5-1 with TRBJ2-1; 9 nucleotides agree with TRBD2. CDR1 is SGHRS and CDR2 is YFSETQ in the germline V gene. Trimming removed 4 bases from V and 4 bases from J; junction bases left unmatched: 6. The CDR3 loop spans 15 amino acids. The CDR3 nucleotides are TGCGCCAGCAGCCAAGCCAGCGGGGGGTACAATGAGCAGTTCTTC. As protein: CASSQASGGYNEQFF.

The V call is TRBV10-3, the J call TRBJ2-1, with TRBD2 matching over 7 bases. J gave up 3 bases and V 3 bases, and 5 bases lay outside the gene matches. There are 15 residues in the CDR3. Germline V gene sequence: CDR1 ENHRY, CDR2 SYGVKD. The CDR3 bases are TGTGCCATCAGTGATCGGACTAGAATCTACAATGAGCAGTTCTTC. This translates into CAISDRTRIYNEQFF.

V gene TRBV4-1 combines with J gene TRBJ2-7; 8 bases agree with TRBD2. This CDR3 spans 16 amino acids. Trimming took 4 bases from V and 7 from J; bases not matched to a gene: 15. Germline CDR1 is MGHRA and CDR2 is YSYEKL. CDR3 in amino acids: CASSPHPPAGVVEQYF. Here the CDR3 DNA reads TGCGCCAGCAGCCCGCACCCCCCAGCGGGAGTGGTTGAGCAGTACTTC.

The CDR3 spells CATSDRGTGGANVLTF. CDR3 sequence (DNA): TGTGCCACCAGTGACAGAGGGACAGGAGGGGCCAACGTCCTGACTTTC. The chain couples TRBV24-1 to TRBJ2-6; 8 bases are shared with TRBD1. This CDR3 comprises 16 residues. CDR1 KGHDR and CDR2 SFDVKD come from the germline V gene. After removal of 4 bases from V and 4 bases from J, the junction contained 5 bases not matched to a gene.

The chain employs TRBV2 and TRBJ2-3; D perhaps matches TRBD2 (7 bases). The germline V gene has CDR1 SNHLY and CDR2 FYNNEI. V lost 9 bases and J 3 bases, leaving 16 bases between the germline ends. The CDR3 extends over 14 amino acids. CDR3 DNA sequence: TGTGCCAGGGGGGGGCAGGCCAAAACAGATACGCAGTATTTT. Its protein is CARGGQAKTDTQYF.

Only one count was recorded for this clone. CDR3 residues: CASSPFGGTGGFYGYTF. The DNA for the CDR3 is TGTGCCAGCAGCCCCTTCGGGGGAACCGGGGGATTTTATGGCTACACCTTC. V and J are TRBV25-1 and TRBJ1-2, with D possibly matching TRBD1 (5 bases). V was pared by 6 bases and J by 5 bases, with 25 bases between. In germline, CDR1 is MGHDK, CDR2 SYGVNS. The CDR3 is 17 residues long.

The chain joins TRBV5-4 to TRBJ2-7, with TRBD2 identical over 12 bases. The germline gives CDR1 SGHNT, CDR2 YYREEE (reference sequence). With 0 bases clipped from V and 6 bases from J, the junction kept 7 bases outside the gene matches. The CDR3 runs 16 residues. The CDR3 sequence is CASSLASGRASREQYF. The CDR3 region has the DNA TGTGCCAGCAGCTTGGCTAGCGGGAGGGCCAGTCGCGAGCAGTACTTC.

The rearrangement links TRBV11-3 to TRBJ1-2; 7 nucleotides agree with TRBD1. The CDR3 consists of 15 residues. Germline values: CDR1 SGHNT, CDR2 YENEEA. V lost 3 bases, J lost 7 bases, and 11 bases stayed unmatched. The CDR3 DNA reads as TGTGCCAGCAGCTTTGGGGTCGCGACAGGGCTTGGCTACACCTTC. Protein: CASSFGVATGLGYTF.

The CDR3 nucleotides are TGTGCCAGCAGCAGTGTCAGAGGCTCAAACTATGGCTACACCTTC. It codes for CASSSVRGSNYGYTF. The chain is built from TRBV11-2 and TRBJ1-2; D gene unclear. Germline values: CDR1 SGHAT, CDR2 FQNNGV. This CDR3 is built from 15 residues. Deletions cut 5 bases from V and 2 bases from J, with 15 bases between. Combining the CDR3 with reference TRBV11-2 and TRBJ1-2 gives the whole variable domain EAGVAQSPRYKIIEKRQSVAFWCNPISGHATLYWYQQILGQGPKLLIQFQNNGVVDDSQLPKDRFSAERLKGVDSTLKIQPAKLEDSAVYLCASSSVRGSNYGYTFGSGTRLTVV.

V is TRBV2 and J is TRBJ1-4; D not certain. Trimming pared 2 bases from V and 0 bases from J, leaving 7 bases between. Germline CDR1 SNHLY, CDR2 FYNNEI. The CDR3 spans 15 residues. The CDR3 is CASSELRSTNEKLFF. The CDR3 nucleotides are TGTGCCAGCAGTGAATTGAGGTCAACTAATGAAAAACTGTTTTTT.

In DNA form, the CDR3 reads TGTGCCTCCCAAAAGTGGGGACAGACTTACGAGCAGTACTTC. As protein: CASQKWGQTYEQYF. The rearrangement uses TRBV27 and TRBJ2-7, with TRBD1 matching over 7 bases. The CDR3 totals 14 residues. Germline-derived CDR1 and CDR2 are MNHEY and SMNVEV (reference sequence). V was clipped by 11 bases and J by 4 bases; unmatched bases: 14.

The V call is TRBV5-6, the J call TRBJ2-7, with TRBD1 identical over 8 bases. From germline, CDR1 is SGHDT and CDR2 YYEEEE. J lost 3 bases, V lost 4 bases, and 3 bases had no gene match. This CDR3 has 13 residues. Written as DNA, the CDR3 is TGTGCCAGCAGCCGCAGGGGGCTCTACGAGCAGTACTTC. As protein: CASSRRGLYEQYF.

V gene TRBV5-1 combines with J gene TRBJ1-2, with D perhaps TRBD1 (5 bases). Trimming removed 3 bases at V and 7 bases at J, with 16 bases between. Germline-derived CDR1 and CDR2 are SGHRS and YFSETQ. This CDR3 is 14 amino acids long. The CDR3 spells CASSSESRGLGYTF. CDR3 coding DNA: TGCGCCAGCAGCTCGGAAAGTAGGGGTCTTGGCTACACCTTC.

The chain links TRBV7-2 to TRBJ2-1; D possibly corresponds to TRBD2 (7 bases). V lost 4 bases to trimming and J lost 16 bases, with 20 bases between them. CDR3 length: 13 amino acids. The V gene's germline CDR1 is SGHTA and CDR2 FQGNSA. The CDR3 is CASSSAARGGLFF. The CDR3 DNA follows: TGTGCCAGCAGCTCAGCTGCGAGGGGGGGCCTTTTCTTC. Full variable domain (missing parts from reference TRBV7-2 and TRBJ2-1): GAGVSQSPSNKVTEKGKDVELRCDPISGHTALYWYRQSLGQGLEFLIYFQGNSAPDKSGLPSDRFSAERTGGSVSTLTIQRTQQEDSAVYLCASSSAARGGLFFGPGTRLTVL.

The gene calls are TRBV19 and TRBJ1-6, with TRBD1 matching over 10 bases. The CDR3 runs to 17 residues. Germline loops: CDR1 LNHDA, CDR2 SQIVND (reference sequence). Germline trimming cut 9 bases from V and 4 bases from J; bases unmatched to any gene: 12. The CDR3, as DNA: TGTGCCAGCAAAGCCGGGACAGGGGATTTATATAATTCACCCCTCCACTTT. Protein sequence: CASKAGTGDLYNSPLHF.

The V gene is TRBV7-9, the J gene TRBJ1-6; 8 nucleotides match TRBD1. V lost 3 bases, J lost 9 bases, and 16 bases stayed unmatched. Germline CDR1 is SEHNR and CDR2 is FQNEAQ (reference sequence). This CDR3 spans 18 amino acids. CDR3 region: CASSFIQGGSPSLSPLHF. The CDR3 nucleotides are TGTGCCAGCAGCTTCATACAGGGGGGGTCTCCATCTCTTTCACCCCTCCACTTT. Full variable domain (remainder filled in from reference TRBV7-9 and TRBJ1-6): DTGVSQNPRHKITKRGQNVTFRCDPISEHNRLYWYRQTLGQGPEFLTYFQNEAQLEKSRLLSDRFSAERPKGSFSTLEIQRTEQGDSAMYLCASSFIQGGSPSLSPLHFGNGTRLTVT.

The rearrangement uses TRBV3-1 (or the pseudogene TRBV3-2) and TRBJ2-2; the match to TRBD1 covers 9 bases. CDR3 length equals 14 residues. CDR1 is LGHDT, CDR2 YNNKEL, per germline (reference sequence). J lost 5 bases, V lost 6 bases, and 4 bases had no gene match. CDR3 sequence: CASRQGAGTGELFF. As DNA, the CDR3 is TGTGCCAGCAGACAGGGGGCGGGGACCGGGGAGCTGTTTTTT.

The chain has TRBV10-2 and TRBJ1-3; D may be TRBD1 (5 bases). Germline V gene data show CDR1 as WSHSY and CDR2 as SAAADI. The CDR3 length is 13 residues. V lost 9 bases and J lost 9, with 18 bases in between. The DNA for the CDR3 is TGCGCCAGTATGACAGTTGCCGGGGGCACCATATATTTT. This encodes CASMTVAGGTIYF.

This rearrangement joins TRBV27 to TRBJ1-5; D might be TRBD1 (5 bases). V lost 6 bases, J lost 5 bases, and 11 bases lay in between. The germline CDR1 and CDR2 sequences are MNHEY and SMNVEV (reference sequence). The CDR3 consists of 13 residues. The CDR3: CASRDGHHQPQHF. CDR3 nucleotide sequence: TGTGCCAGCAGAGACGGACACCATCAGCCCCAGCATTTT.

The chain recombines TRBV11-2 with TRBJ2-7, with 10 bases lining up with TRBD1. This CDR3 has 15 residues. J gave up 5 bases and V 3 bases, and 7 bases lay outside the gene matches. The germline CDR1 and CDR2 sequences are SGHAT and FQNNGV. The CDR3 reads CASSFAGQGRDEQYF. The CDR3 bases are TGTGCCAGCAGCTTTGCGGGACAGGGGAGAGACGAGCAGTACTTC. Supplemented by reference TRBV11-2 and TRBJ2-7, the full variable domain reads EAGVAQSPRYKIIEKRQSVAFWCNPISGHATLYWYQQILGQGPKLLIQFQNNGVVDDSQLPKDRFSAERLKGVDSTLKIQPAKLEDSAVYLCASSFAGQGRDEQYFGPGTRLTVT.

The chain is built from TRBV15 and TRBJ2-7, with 8 bases matching TRBD2. CDR1 is LNHNV, CDR2 YYDKDF, per germline (reference sequence). CDR3 length: 14 residues. V gave up 0 bases and J gave up 7 bases; unmatched junction bases: 5. The CDR3 region is CATSRDPGGQEQYF. CDR3 nucleotides: TGTGCCACCAGCAGAGATCCGGGAGGGCAAGAGCAGTACTTC.

About this clone itself: The same CDR3 can be traced to other DNA sequences in this sample. CDR3 residues: CASSIGQGNTEAFF. CDR3 bases: TGTGCCAGTAGTATCGGTCAGGGGAACACTGAAGCTTTCTTT. V is TRBV19 and J is TRBJ1-1, with D possibly matching TRBD1 (5 bases). Germline V CDR1 and CDR2: LNHDA, SQIVND (reference sequence). V dropped 3 bases and J dropped 1 base, with 9 bases sitting between them. The CDR3 is made up of 14 amino acids.

The chain joins TRBV5-1 to TRBJ1-6; 7 nucleotides match TRBD1. The length of the CDR3 is 14 residues. The trim removed 0 bases at V and 7 bases at J, leaving 1 base unmatched. Germline V gene data show CDR1 as SGHRS and CDR2 as YFSETQ. Here the CDR3 reads CASSLEGQNSPLHF. In DNA form, the CDR3 reads TGCGCCAGCAGCTTGGAGGGACAGAATTCACCCCTCCACTTT.

A single count supports this clone. The chain links TRBV5-1 to TRBJ1-2; D call uncertain. V was cut by 2 bases and J by 5 bases, with 13 bases left in between. The CDR3 consists of 14 residues. Germline assignment: CDR1 SGHRS and CDR2 YFSETQ. The CDR3 region has the DNA TGCGCCAGCAGCTTTGAGGGAAGGGAATATGGCTACACCTTC. Translation: CASSFEGREYGYTF.

The chain couples TRBV11-3 to TRBJ1-2; 9 nucleotides align to TRBD1. Looked up from germline, CDR1 is SGHNT and CDR2 is YENEEA. The CDR3 runs 15 residues. V shed 5 bases and J 4 bases; nucleotides not matched to a gene: 8. DNA for the CDR3: TGTGCCAGCAGCCCTGGGACAGGGAATCTCTATGGCTACACCTTC. Its protein product is CASSPGTGNLYGYTF.

The table lists this clone with a count of one. The DNA for the CDR3 is TGTGCCAGCACGACAGTGAACACTGAAGCTTTCTTT. Translation: CASTTVNTEAFF. This sequence joins TRBV7-2 and TRBJ1-1; the D gene is possibly TRBD1 (5 bases). The CDR3 runs 12 residues. Germline loops: CDR1 SGHTA, CDR2 FQGNSA. The V and J ends lost 7 bases and 0 bases respectively, with 6 bases between them.

The rearrangement uses TRBV2 and TRBJ2-2; the match to TRBD1 covers 12 bases. In germline, CDR1 is SNHLY, CDR2 FYNNEI. J was trimmed by 6 bases and V by 4 bases; bases with no gene match: 9. The CDR3 has 17 amino acids. Here the CDR3 DNA reads TGTGCCAGCAGTGGAGGGGACAGGGGGCGGGGAGCCGGGGAGCTGTTTTTT. Residues: CASSGGDRGRGAGELFF.

The J gene is TRBJ1-5, the V gene TRBV7-9; D not certain. CDR3 size: 13 residues. V was trimmed by 0 bases and J by 7 bases, leaving 7 bases between them. Germline assignment: CDR1 SEHNR and CDR2 FQNEAQ (reference sequence). The CDR3 protein is CASSLARFQPQHF. As DNA, the CDR3 is TGTGCCAGCAGCTTAGCACGGTTCCAGCCCCAGCATTTT.

This chain connects TRBV15 to TRBJ2-7; D may be TRBD1 (6 bases). CDR3 length: 12 residues. Germline values: CDR1 LNHNV, CDR2 YYDKDF (reference sequence). The V and J ends lost 2 bases and 5 bases respectively, with 7 bases between them. CDR3 loop: CATSRRGNEQYF. CDR3 nucleotides: TGTGCCACCAGCAGAAGGGGGAACGAGCAGTACTTC.